These T cell receptor beta chains were read from a single sample in a study of blood T cell repertoires in COVID-19. Data came from immunoSEQ multiplex PCR; TCRdb stores just in-frame clones and leaves some out. This sample has around 470,000 clones; 90% occur once, and the top ten carry less than 0.75%. Sequencing was done on a sample of PBMCs or T cells enriched from blood (not recorded which). The receptors stem from a man aged 18 to 29 who had recovered from COVID-19. Each CDR3 is given with its conserved first and last residue. A D gene is named only where the DNA matches it firmly. Part of the rows lack a size; the others show once, few, many or a class for expanded clones.

v_gene	d_gene	abundance	j_gene	len	CDR3aa	CDR3nt
TRBV5-4	NA	few	TRBJ2-3	14	CASSPPRRADTQYF	TGTGCCAGCAGCCCCCCCCGGAGGGCAGATACGCAGTATTTT
TRBV27	NA	NA	TRBJ1-2	14	CASSFRTGNYGYTF	TGTGCCAGCAGTTTCCGGACGGGAAACTATGGCTACACCTTC
TRBV7-9	NA	NA	TRBJ1-2	14	CASSPDTGNYGYTF	TGTGCCAGCAGCCCCGATACAGGGAACTATGGCTACACCTTC
TRBV9	NA	few	TRBJ1-2	14	CASSGRSGSYGYTF	TGTGCCAGCAGCGGTAGATCGGGTAGCTATGGCTACACCTTC
TRBV5-4	NA	once	TRBJ2-1	15	CASSLASNSYNEQFF	TGTGCCAGCAGCTTGGCGAGTAACTCCTACAATGAGCAGTTCTTC
TRBV7-7	TRBD1	NA	TRBJ2-7	13	CASSPGTGYEQYF	TGTGCCAGCAGCCCCGGGACAGGCTACGAGCAGTACTTC
TRBV6-5	TRBD1	few	TRBJ2-7	13	CASTGTGGREQYF	TGTGCCAGCACCGGGACAGGGGGCCGAGAGCAGTACTTC
TRBV7-2	NA	NA	TRBJ1-3	16	CASSLALGAGGNTIYF	TGTGCCAGCAGCTTAGCGCTCGGGGCGGGAGGAAACACCATATATTTT
TRBV3-1/TRBV3-2	NA	NA	TRBJ1-5	13	CASSQDYYQPQHF	TGTGCCAGCAGCCAAGACTACTATCAGCCCCAGCATTTT
TRBV5-1	NA	NA	TRBJ1-2	13	CASSLFGSYGYTF	TGCGCCAGCAGCTTGTTCGGGTCTTATGGCTACACCTTC
TRBV11-2	TRBD1	NA	TRBJ1-4	14	CASSLVEGGGKLFF	TGTGCCAGCAGCTTAGTTGAAGGGGGCGGAAAACTGTTTTTT
TRBV5-1	NA	NA	TRBJ1-1	14	CASSSRTANTEAFF	TGCGCCAGCAGCTCACGGACAGCAAACACTGAAGCTTTCTTT
TRBV3-1/TRBV3-2	NA	NA	TRBJ2-2	12	CASNGAAGELFF	TGTGCCAGCAATGGAGCAGCAGGGGAGCTGTTTTTT
TRBV28	NA	NA	TRBJ2-6	16	CASSSSRDSGANVLTF	TGTGCCAGCAGTTCCTCCCGCGATTCTGGGGCCAACGTCCTGACTTTC
TRBV14	NA	NA	TRBJ1-1	13	CASSRLENTEAFF	TGTGCCAGCAGCCGACTGGAGAACACTGAAGCTTTCTTT
TRBV3-1/TRBV3-2	NA	NA	TRBJ1-4	13	CASSHLQNRQRFF	TGTGCCAGCAGCCATTTACAGAATAGACAGAGGTTTTTT
TRBV6-5	NA	NA	TRBJ1-5	14	CASSPGLGNQPQHF	TGTGCCAGCTCCCCAGGGCTGGGCAATCAGCCCCAGCATTTT
TRBV4-2	NA	NA	TRBJ1-2	13	CASSRGGSAGYTF	TGTGCCAGCAGCCGAGGAGGGTCAGCAGGCTACACCTTC
TRBV3-1/TRBV3-2	TRBD1	NA	TRBJ2-3	17	CASSQSGTGESTDTQYF	TGTGCCAGCAGCCAATCCGGGACAGGAGAAAGCACAGATACGCAGTATTTT
TRBV5-6	NA	NA	TRBJ1-4	13	CASSSGGEEKLFF	TGTGCCAGCAGCTCGGGGGGAGAAGAAAAACTGTTTTTT
TRBV30	TRBD1	NA	TRBJ1-4	15	CAWSVVGQGNEKLFF	TGTGCCTGGAGTGTAGTGGGACAGGGGAATGAAAAACTGTTTTTT
TRBV7-6	NA	NA	TRBJ2-7	14	CASSSRTTPYEQYF	TGTGCCAGCAGCTCGAGGACTACCCCCTACGAGCAGTACTTC
TRBV5-5	TRBD1	NA	TRBJ1-1	14	CASSFFRDSTEAFF	TGTGCCAGCAGCTTCTTCCGGGACAGCACTGAAGCTTTCTTT
TRBV2	TRBD1	NA	TRBJ1-6	15	CATTTGAKENSPLHF	TGTGCCACCACCACAGGGGCAAAGGAAAATTCACCCCTCCACTTT
TRBV2	NA	few	TRBJ1-4	16	CASREDRTNRNEKLFF	TGTGCCAGCAGAGAGGACAGAACCAACCGTAATGAAAAACTGTTTTTT
TRBV19	NA	NA	TRBJ2-5	15	CASSSKSGNGETQYF	TGTGCCAGTAGCTCCAAATCGGGAAACGGGGAGACCCAGTACTTC
TRBV27	NA	NA	TRBJ2-5	15	CASTFSGNFQETQYF	TGTGCCAGCACCTTCAGCGGAAACTTCCAAGAGACCCAGTACTTC
TRBV9	NA	NA	TRBJ1-3	19	CASSVLPGYSGYSGNTIYF	TGTGCCAGCAGCGTTCTTCCCGGGTATAGCGGCTACTCTGGAAACACCATATATTTT
TRBV14	NA	NA	TRBJ1-6	14	CASSQVGGSSPLHF	TGTGCCAGCAGCCAGGTTGGAGGGTCCTCACCCCTCCACTTT
TRBV6-5	NA	NA	TRBJ1-2	13	CASSDGISSGYTF	TGTGCCAGCAGCGACGGTATATCTAGTGGCTACACCTTC
TRBV28	NA	NA	TRBJ2-6	15	CASSPPGAGANVLTF	TGTGCCAGCAGTCCCCCCGGGGCTGGGGCCAACGTCCTGACTTTC
TRBV10-3	TRBD1	NA	TRBJ2-1	12	CAISWDRAPQFF	TGTGCCATCAGTTGGGACAGGGCCCCCCAGTTCTTC
TRBV30	NA	NA	TRBJ2-5	14	CAWSVRLSQETQYF	TGTGCCTGGAGTGTTCGACTTAGCCAAGAGACCCAGTACTTC
TRBV12-5	NA	once	TRBJ1-3	17	CASGLVLGAGTGNTIYF	TGTGCTAGTGGTTTGGTACTTGGGGCAGGGACAGGAAACACCATATATTTT
TRBV3-1/TRBV3-2	TRBD1	NA	TRBJ1-2	13	CASSPGTGSNSQF	TGTGCCAGCAGCCCAGGGACAGGGTCGAATTCCCAATTC
TRBV12-3/TRBV12-4	NA	once	TRBJ1-3	12	CASEPIGNTIYF	TGTGCCAGCGAGCCTATAGGAAACACCATATATTTT
TRBV5-8	TRBD2	NA	TRBJ2-5	15	CASSHGSGITKTQYF	TGTGCCAGCAGCCACGGGAGCGGGATAACTAAGACCCAGTACTTC
TRBV7-8	NA	NA	TRBJ1-1	14	CASSLGPRDPEAFF	TGTGCCAGCAGCTTAGGGCCGCGGGACCCCGAAGCTTTCTTT
TRBV10-1	NA	once	TRBJ2-7	13	CASSDGGSSRRYF	TGCGCCAGCAGTGACGGAGGTAGCTCCCGTAGGTACTTC
TRBV7-3	NA	NA	TRBJ1-2	14	CASSSGGDNYGYTF	TGTGCCAGCAGCTCGGGGGGCGATAACTATGGCTACACCTTC
TRBV28	NA	NA	TRBJ1-5	15	CASNTGSGATQPQHF	TGTGCCAGCAACACCGGGTCAGGGGCCACTCAGCCCCAGCATTTT
TRBV12-5	TRBD1	NA	TRBJ1-5	14	CASGGGQPNQPQHF	TGTGCTAGTGGTGGGGGACAGCCCAATCAGCCCCAGCATTTT
TRBV11-2	NA	NA	TRBJ1-4	15	CASTKTGGLGEKLFF	TGTGCCAGCACCAAGACCGGGGGTTTGGGGGAAAAACTGTTTTTT
TRBV11-2	NA	NA	TRBJ2-2	14	CASSLDPRTGELFF	TGTGCCAGCAGCTTAGATCCCCGCACCGGGGAGCTGTTTTTT
TRBV30	TRBD2	NA	TRBJ2-2	17	CALPRSSGKVGVGELFF	TGTGCCCTCCCGCGGAGTAGCGGGAAGGTGGGGGTCGGGGAGCTGTTTTTT
TRBV3-1/TRBV3-2	NA	NA	TRBJ2-1	15	CASSSRTGSYNEQFF	TGTGCCAGCAGCTCTCGTACGGGCTCCTACAATGAGCAGTTCTTC
TRBV19	NA	NA	TRBJ1-6	16	CASSIARGGWNSPLHF	TGTGCCAGTAGTATCGCCCGAGGCGGGTGGAATTCACCCCTCCACTTT
TRBV6-5	NA	NA	TRBJ1-2	12	CASGPGIYGYTF	TGTGCCAGCGGCCCGGGAATCTATGGCTACACCTTC
TRBV9	NA	NA	TRBJ2-2	15	CASSAGTSGTGELFF	TGTGCCAGCAGCGCCGGGACTTCGGGCACCGGGGAGCTGTTTTTT
TRBV28	NA	NA	TRBJ1-4	14	CASSSDTTNEKLFF	TGTGCCAGCAGCTCCGACACGACTAATGAAAAACTGTTTTTT
TRBV4-1	NA	NA	TRBJ1-4	12	CASSLTGGKLFF	TGCGCCAGCAGCCTCACGGGGGGGAAACTGTTTTTT
TRBV28	NA	NA	TRBJ1-2	13	CASSPGQYYGYTF	TGTGCCAGCAGTCCTGGACAGTACTATGGCTACACCTTC
TRBV28	TRBD1	NA	TRBJ1-2	13	CASRIQGAGGYTF	TGTGCCAGCAGAATACAGGGGGCGGGCGGCTACACCTTC
TRBV6-5	TRBD2	many	TRBJ2-7	16	CASSYIGLAGDDEQYF	TGTGCCAGCAGTTACATCGGACTAGCGGGAGACGACGAGCAGTACTTC
TRBV25-1	NA	NA	TRBJ1-1	11	CASRTGEIAFF	TGTGCCAGCAGGACGGGGGAAATAGCTTTCTTT